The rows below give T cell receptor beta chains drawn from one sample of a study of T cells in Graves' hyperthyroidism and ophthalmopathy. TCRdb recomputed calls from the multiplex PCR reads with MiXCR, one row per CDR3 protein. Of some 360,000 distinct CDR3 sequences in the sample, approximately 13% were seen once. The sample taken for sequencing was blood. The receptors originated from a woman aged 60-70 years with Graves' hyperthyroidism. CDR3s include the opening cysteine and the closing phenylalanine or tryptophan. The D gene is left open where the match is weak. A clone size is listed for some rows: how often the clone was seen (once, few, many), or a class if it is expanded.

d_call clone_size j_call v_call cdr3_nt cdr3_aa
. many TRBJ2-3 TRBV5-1 TGCGCCAGCAGCCGGGACTTTCCCACAGATACGCAGTATTTT CASSRDFPTDTQYF
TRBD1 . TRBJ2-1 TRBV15 TGTGCCACCAGCAGGGGACAGATGGGGAATGAGCAGTTCTTC CATSRGQMGNEQFF
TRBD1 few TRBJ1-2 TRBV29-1 TGCAGCGTTGAAGAACGGGACAGGGGGGGGTATGGCTACACCTTC CSVEERDRGGYGYTF
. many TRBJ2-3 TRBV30 TGTGCCTGGAGTGATGGCAGAAGCACAGATACGCAGTATTTT CAWSDGRSTDTQYF
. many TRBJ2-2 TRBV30 TGTGCCTGGAACCCGACAGAAAACGGGGAGCTGTTTTTT CAWNPTENGELFF
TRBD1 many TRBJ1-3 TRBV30 TGTGCCTGGAGAACGACAGGGGCTGGAAACACCATATATTTT CAWRTTGAGNTIYF
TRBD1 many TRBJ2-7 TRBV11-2 TGTGCCAGCAGCTTAGTTAGTGCCAGGGGGTTCTACGAGCAGTACTTC CASSLVSARGFYEQYF
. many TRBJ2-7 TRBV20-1 TGCAGTGCTAGTGGGCAGGGTGGCGAGCAGTACTTC CSASGQGGEQYF
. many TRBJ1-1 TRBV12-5 TGTGCTAGTGCCCTCCGCGGTGGACACACGAACACTGAAGCTTTCTTT CASALRGGHTNTEAFF
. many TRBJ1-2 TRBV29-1 TGCAGCGTCATGACCGGGACGGGGAACTATGGCTACACCTTC CSVMTGTGNYGYTF
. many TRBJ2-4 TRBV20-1 TGCAGTGCCCCTCCGGGACGCGGACCAAACATTCAGTACTTC CSAPPGRGPNIQYF
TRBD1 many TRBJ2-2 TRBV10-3 TGTGCCATCAGTCGAATCGGGACAGGGATCGCCGGGGAGCTGTTTTTT CAISRIGTGIAGELFF